Listed below are T cell receptor beta chains from one sample, sequenced in a study of CD8 T cells in Susac syndrome. TCRdb re-derived calls from the immunoSEQ multiplex PCR reads in MiXCR, one entry per CDR3 protein. The profile shows some 200,000 distinct CDR3 sequences, about 95% of them singletons. The sample comprised CD8+ T cells from PBMCs. Source of these receptors: a human donor with Susac syndrome. The CDR3 runs from the conserved cysteine through the conserved F or W.

V	J	CDR3
TRBV28	TRBJ2-7	CASSYRLNAGGGEQYF
TRBV6-1	TRBJ2-5	CARTGRVPTYQETQYF
TRBV29-1	TRBJ2-1	CSVVASGTYNEQFF
TRBV10-3	TRBJ2-5	CAISANNRDTGKETQYF
TRBV5-1	TRBJ2-1	CASSTSGQYNEQFF
TRBV9	TRBJ1-2	CASSVVEGTYGYTF
TRBV12-3/TRBV12-4	TRBJ1-1	CASSLGRNTEAFF
TRBV20-1	TRBJ1-3	CSARDPGRSGNTIYF
TRBV6-2/TRBV6-3	TRBJ2-1	CASRRLGGHQYNEQFF
TRBV6-5	TRBJ1-5	CASSSTLYQPQHF